This T cell receptor beta chain was sequenced in a study of CD4 T cells in relation to SARS-CoV-2 and coronaviruses. Study context: After nine to eleven days of antigen culture, PBMC TCR beta CDR3s were sequenced. Median patient age was approximately 40 years, spanning 21 to 72 years. Broader study findings: Around 60% of donors had memory CD4+ clonotypes crossrecognizing SARS-CoV-2 and common cold coronavirus spike. No crossreactivity against non-spike viral proteins was tested here.

J was trimmed by 5 bases and V by 5 bases; bases with no gene match: 7. Germline loops: CDR1 LNHDA, CDR2 SQIVND (reference sequence). The CDR3 has 15 amino acids. The assay was immunoSEQ multiplex PCR, and TCRdb's table has in-frame clones only and misses some. This table has around 40,000 clones, over 75% appearing once. With respect to this clone: Its antigen is still unknown.

Source material: naive CD4+ T cells from PBMCs, cultured in vitro. Subset described: naive CD4+ T cells isolated by negative enrichment. This TCR derives from an adult with COVID-19. This chain uses TRBV19 with TRBJ2-2; 8 bases map to TRBD2. CDR3 sequence (DNA): TGTGCCAGTAGTCTCGAGCGGGGGCTAACCGGGGAGCTGTTTTTT. It specifies CASSLERGLTGELFF.